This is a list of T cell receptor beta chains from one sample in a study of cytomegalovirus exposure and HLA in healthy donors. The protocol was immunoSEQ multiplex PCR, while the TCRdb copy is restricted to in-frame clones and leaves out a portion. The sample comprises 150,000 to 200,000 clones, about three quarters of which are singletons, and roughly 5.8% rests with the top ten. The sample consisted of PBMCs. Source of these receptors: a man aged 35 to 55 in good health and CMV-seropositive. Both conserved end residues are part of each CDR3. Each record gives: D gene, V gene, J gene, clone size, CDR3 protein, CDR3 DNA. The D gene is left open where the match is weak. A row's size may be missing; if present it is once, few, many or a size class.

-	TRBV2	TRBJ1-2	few	CASSEYGGGYTF	TGTGCCAGCAGTGAATACGGGGGTGGCTACACCTTC
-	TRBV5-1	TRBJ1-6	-	CASSLGSGGLNSPLHF	TGCGCCAGCAGCTTGGGTTCGGGAGGCCTAAATTCACCCCTCCACTTT
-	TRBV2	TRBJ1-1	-	CASSGANRENTEAFF	TGTGCCAGCAGTGGGGCCAACAGGGAGAACACTGAAGCTTTCTTT
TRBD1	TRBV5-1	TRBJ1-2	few	CASRDPTGGRYGYTF	TGCGCCAGCAGGGACCCGACAGGGGGGCGGTATGGCTACACCTTC
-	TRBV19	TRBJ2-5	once	CASDGGGETQYF	TGTGCCAGTGATGGAGGCGGGGAGACCCAGTACTTC
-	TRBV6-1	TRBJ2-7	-	CASGTRYEQYF	TGTGCCAGCGGGACTCGCTACGAGCAGTACTTC
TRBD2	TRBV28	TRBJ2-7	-	CASSLGLAGAGYEQYF	TGTGCCAGCAGTTTAGGACTAGCGGGAGCCGGCTACGAGCAGTACTTC
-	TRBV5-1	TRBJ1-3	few	CASRGTGSSGNTIYF	TGCGCCAGCAGGGGTACGGGGAGCTCTGGAAACACCATATATTTT
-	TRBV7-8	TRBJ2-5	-	CASSYRVRETQYF	TGTGCCAGCAGTTACAGGGTTCGGGAGACCCAGTACTTC
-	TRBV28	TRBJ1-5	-	CASSLFSYSNQPQHF	TGTGCCAGCAGTTTATTCAGTTATAGCAATCAGCCCCAGCATTTT
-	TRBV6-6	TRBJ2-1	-	CASRRISNNEQFF	TGTGCCAGCAGACGTATAAGCAACAATGAGCAGTTCTTC
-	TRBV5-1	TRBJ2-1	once	CASSLGGIPYNEQFF	TGCGCCAGCAGCTTGGGAGGGATCCCCTACAATGAGCAGTTCTTC
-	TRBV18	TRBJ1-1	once	CASSLVTGGLSEAFF	TGTGCCAGCTCACTAGTGACAGGCGGCTTGAGTGAAGCTTTCTTT
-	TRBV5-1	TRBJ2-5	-	CASSLMGQAIETQYF	TGCGCCAGCAGCTTAATGGGACAAGCAATAGAGACCCAGTACTTC
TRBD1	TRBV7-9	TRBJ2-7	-	CASSSPALIGQEHEQYF	TGTGCCAGCAGCTCGCCTGCCTTAATTGGACAGGAACACGAGCAGTACTTC
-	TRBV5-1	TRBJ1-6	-	CASSLRGERGSLHF	TGCGCCAGCAGTCTCCGCGGGGAGCGGGGGTCCCTCCACTTT
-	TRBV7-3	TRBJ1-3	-	CASSPPTPGTPGLSGNTIYF	TGTGCCAGCAGCCCTCCAACCCCCGGGACACCCGGTTTATCTGGAAACACCATATATTTT
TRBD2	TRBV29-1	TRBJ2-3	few	CSVFFNPGTTATDTQYF	TGCAGCGTTTTCTTTAACCCCGGGACTACCGCCACAGATACGCAGTATTTT
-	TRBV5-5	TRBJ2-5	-	CASSLSHSQETQYF	TGTGCCAGCAGCTTGTCGCACAGTCAAGAGACCCAGTACTTC
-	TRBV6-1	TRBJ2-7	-	CASRPFYPGEQYF	TGTGCCAGCAGACCCTTTTATCCCGGCGAGCAGTACTTC
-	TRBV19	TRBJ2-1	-	CASSVRVRDEQFF	TGTGCCAGTAGTGTGCGGGTCCGGGATGAGCAGTTCTTC
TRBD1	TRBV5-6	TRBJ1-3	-	CASSFYRDRSGNTIYF	TGTGCCAGCAGCTTTTACCGGGACAGGTCTGGAAACACCATATATTTT
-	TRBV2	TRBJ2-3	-	CASGRDFTDTQYF	TGTGCCAGCGGACGGGACTTCACAGATACGCAGTATTTT
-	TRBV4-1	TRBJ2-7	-	CASSQEPGFSYEQYF	TGCGCCAGCAGCCAAGAGCCAGGTTTTTCCTACGAGCAGTACTTC
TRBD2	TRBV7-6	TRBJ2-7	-	CASSSSGSNEQYF	TGTGCCAGCAGCTCCAGCGGGAGCAACGAGCAGTACTTC
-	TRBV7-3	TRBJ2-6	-	CASSLRLSGANVLTF	TGTGCCAGCAGCCTGAGACTCTCTGGGGCCAACGTCCTGACTTTC
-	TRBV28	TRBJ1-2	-	CASSFTNYGYTF	TGTGCCAGCAGTTTTACTAACTATGGCTACACCTTC
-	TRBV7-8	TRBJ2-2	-	CASSLSSIGELFF	TGTGCCAGCAGCTTATCATCTATCGGGGAGCTGTTTTTT
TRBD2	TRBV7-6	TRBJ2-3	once	CASSPGTSGSAVTDTQYF	TGTGCCAGCAGCCCTGGGACTAGCGGGAGTGCGGTCACAGATACGCAGTATTTT
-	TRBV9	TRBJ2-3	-	CASSVGSEVGGRDTQYF	TGTGCCAGCAGCGTAGGGTCTGAGGTCGGGGGGCGGGATACGCAGTATTTT
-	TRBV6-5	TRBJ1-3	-	CASSYSQGNTIYF	TGTGCCAGCAGTTACTCCCAGGGAAACACCATATATTTT